This entry concerns a single T cell receptor beta chain. Per the study methods: Estimation of nucleated cell counts relied on the amplification of reference gene primers. The method was immunoSEQ multiplex PCR; TCRdb's version includes in-frame clones alone and lacks a portion of them. Clone size and the V and J calls come from that table; the DNA yielded D and trimming. The data show tens of thousands of clones, roughly 87% seen once. This entry comes from a study of blood T cell repertoires in COVID-19. About the research overall: Researchers got acute and convalescent COVID-19 samples from the United States, Italy and Spain.

Sequencing was performed on peripheral blood. This TCR derives from a woman aged 55-70 years with COVID-19, enrolled during active disease.

This CDR3 is CASSLDGGGAPQNIQYF. The DNA for the CDR3 is TGTGCCAGCAGCTTGGACGGCGGGGGGGCCCCCCAAAACATTCAGTACTTC. The chain recombines TRBV5-4 with TRBJ2-4; TRBD2 aligns across 9 bases. With 0 bases clipped from V and 5 bases from J, the junction kept 9 bases outside the gene matches. Germline V lookup: CDR1 SGHNT, CDR2 YYREEE (reference sequence). This CDR3 comprises 17 residues.